The rows below give T cell receptor beta chains drawn from one sample of a study of OX40 agonist ivuxolimab in advanced cancers. Profiled with immunoSEQ multiplex PCR; TCRdb holds only in-frame clones, not every one. The repertoire has 80,000 to 100,000 clones, roughly 90% of them found once; the top ten carry 0.25% to 0.35%. This specimen consisted of CD4+ or CD8+ T cells sorted from blood, obtained in a trial of the OX40 agonist ivuxolimab. The receptors come from an adult with an advanced solid tumor such as melanoma, head and neck, liver or kidney cancer. The CDR3 runs from the conserved cysteine through the conserved F or W. The order of the fields is clone size, V gene, J gene, D gene, CDR3 protein, CDR3 DNA. A D gene is named only where the DNA matches it firmly. Part of the rows lack a size; the others show once, few, many or a class for expanded clones.

-	TRBV5-4	TRBJ2-1	TRBD1	CASSAGQGNEQFF	TGTGCCAGCAGCGCCGGACAGGGGAATGAGCAGTTCTTC
-	TRBV11-2	TRBJ2-6	-	CASSLAGANVLTF	TGTGCCAGCAGTTTAGCTGGGGCCAACGTCCTGACTTTC
-	TRBV18	TRBJ2-7	-	CASSPDHRYEQYF	TGTGCCAGCTCACCAGATCACAGATACGAGCAGTACTTC
-	TRBV29-1	TRBJ2-3	TRBD1	CSVRTGAADTQYF	TGCAGCGTGAGGACAGGGGCGGCAGATACGCAGTATTTT
-	TRBV6-5	TRBJ1-6	TRBD1	CASRGQGGNSPLHF	TGTGCCAGCAGGGGACAGGGGGGAAATTCACCCCTCCACTTT
few	TRBV15	TRBJ2-4	-	CATSRDSLAKNIQYF	TGTGCCACCAGCAGAGACTCTTTAGCCAAAAACATTCAGTACTTC
-	TRBV5-4	TRBJ2-1	-	CASSLGRGNEQFF	TGTGCCAGCAGCTTGGGGCGGGGAAATGAGCAGTTCTTC
once	TRBV23-1	TRBJ2-1	-	CASSHPPGAESYNEQFF	TGCGCCAGCAGTCACCCGCCGGGAGCGGAATCCTACAATGAGCAGTTCTTC
-	TRBV7-2	TRBJ2-7	-	CASSRLGSSYEQYF	TGTGCCAGCAGCAGGTTAGGCAGTTCCTACGAGCAGTACTTC
-	TRBV5-1	TRBJ2-7	-	CASSLQGGYEQYF	TGCGCCAGCAGCCTACAGGGTGGCTACGAGCAGTACTTC
once	TRBV6-5	TRBJ2-5	-	CASSSSGTETQYF	TGTGCCAGCAGTTCTAGTGGGACGGAGACCCAGTACTTC
-	TRBV28	TRBJ1-5	TRBD1	CASSFPDRGKRSNQPQHF	TGTGCCAGCAGTTTCCCGGACAGGGGGAAAAGAAGCAATCAGCCCCAGCATTTT
-	TRBV14	TRBJ2-5	TRBD2	CASSPTVRTSGRRETQYF	TGTGCCAGCAGCCCCACCGTTCGTACTAGCGGGAGAAGGGAGACCCAGTACTTC
-	TRBV5-1	TRBJ2-1	-	CASSFTGKGEQFF	TGCGCCAGCAGCTTTACAGGGAAGGGTGAGCAGTTCTTC
-	TRBV7-8	TRBJ2-3	TRBD2	CASSRTSGRDTDTQYF	TGTGCCAGCAGCAGGACTAGCGGGAGGGATACAGATACGCAGTATTTT
once	TRBV10-3	TRBJ1-6	TRBD1	CAISVTGEESPLHF	TGTGCCATCAGTGTGACAGGGGAGGAATCACCCCTCCACTTT
-	TRBV28	TRBJ1-2	-	CASSLLLGTYGYTF	TGTGCCAGCAGTTTATTATTGGGCACCTATGGCTACACCTTC
-	TRBV6-6	TRBJ1-1	-	CASSYSTGTEAFF	TGTGCCAGCAGTTACTCTACGGGAACTGAAGCTTTCTTT
-	TRBV7-2	TRBJ2-5	-	CASSLGLGNTETQYF	TGTGCCAGCAGCTTAGGGCTGGGTAATACGGAGACCCAGTACTTC
-	TRBV19	TRBJ2-7	TRBD1	CASSPYRGGDYEQYF	TGTGCCAGTAGTCCTTACAGGGGTGGAGACTACGAGCAGTACTTC
-	TRBV6-1	TRBJ2-3	-	CASSEAGRKISTDTQYF	TGTGCCAGCAGTGAAGCTGGGAGGAAGATAAGCACAGATACGCAGTATTTT
-	TRBV11-2	TRBJ2-3	-	CASSLGPPDTQYF	TGTGCCAGCAGCTTAGGGCCGCCGGATACGCAGTATTTT
-	TRBV19	TRBJ2-3	-	CASSTQITDTQYF	TGTGCCAGTAGTACCCAAATTACAGATACGCAGTATTTT
-	TRBV5-1	TRBJ2-2	TRBD2	CASSLVAGDTGELFF	TGCGCCAGCAGCTTGGTAGCGGGAGATACCGGGGAGCTGTTTTTT
-	TRBV2	TRBJ2-3	TRBD2	CASSEMGLAGGLDTQYF	TGTGCCAGCAGTGAGATGGGACTAGCGGGAGGATTAGATACGCAGTATTTT
-	TRBV7-9	TRBJ2-5	TRBD2	CASSLGLAEETQYF	TGTGCCAGCAGCTTGGGACTAGCAGAAGAGACCCAGTACTTC
once	TRBV4-1	TRBJ2-5	-	CASSQGGGGWETQYF	TGCGCCAGCAGCCAAGGAGGGGGGGGCTGGGAGACCCAGTACTTC
-	TRBV7-8	TRBJ2-1	TRBD2	CASSTRSGIAYNEQFF	TGTGCCAGCAGCACCCGAAGCGGGATAGCCTACAATGAGCAGTTCTTC
-	TRBV5-4	TRBJ2-1	TRBD1	CASSLAGTGGYNEQFF	TGTGCCAGCAGCTTGGCCGGGACAGGGGGCTACAATGAGCAGTTCTTC
once	TRBV4-1	TRBJ1-5	-	CASSQEGTRDQPQHF	TGCGCCAGCAGCCAAGAGGGAACACGGGATCAGCCCCAGCATTTT
-	TRBV20-1	TRBJ2-3	-	CSGTNTDTQYF	TGCAGTGGGACCAACACAGATACGCAGTATTTT
-	TRBV7-2	TRBJ2-7	-	CASSLATGSSYEQYF	TGTGCCAGCAGCTTAGCCACGGGCAGTTCCTACGAGCAGTACTTC
-	TRBV5-6	TRBJ1-4	-	CASSRRGMVEKLFF	TGTGCCAGTTCGCGGAGGGGGATGGTGGAAAAACTGTTTTTT
-	TRBV7-9	TRBJ2-7	TRBD2	CASSVALAGAYEQYF	TGTGCCAGCAGCGTAGCCCTAGCGGGAGCCTACGAGCAGTACTTC
-	TRBV28	TRBJ2-1	TRBD1	CASSSGDRGRNEQFF	TGTGCCAGCAGTTCGGGGGACAGGGGGCGCAATGAGCAGTTCTTC
few	TRBV28	TRBJ2-7	-	CASSLWSGTSYEQYF	TGTGCCAGCAGTTTGTGGTCTGGGACCTCCTACGAGCAGTACTTC
once	TRBV7-9	TRBJ2-5	TRBD2	CASSRPAGGQETQYF	TGTGCCAGCAGCCGACCAGCGGGAGGTCAAGAGACCCAGTACTTC
-	TRBV15	TRBJ2-3	-	CATSRETALLNTQYF	TGTGCCACCAGCAGAGAGACAGCCCTTTTAAATACGCAGTATTTT
few	TRBV16	TRBJ1-2	-	CASAVSGVGGYTF	TGTGCCAGCGCAGTTTCAGGGGTTGGAGGCTACACCTTC
once	TRBV6-5	TRBJ2-7	TRBD2	CASSYFKAGEQYF	TGTGCCAGCAGTTACTTCAAAGCGGGGGAGCAGTACTTC
-	TRBV5-6	TRBJ2-7	TRBD2	CASSLLLAGGHLGVQYF	TGTGCCAGCAGCCTCCTACTAGCGGGAGGCCACTTGGGCGTGCAGTACTTC
-	TRBV7-2	TRBJ2-5	-	CASSVQMTVRETQYF	TGTGCCAGCAGCGTTCAAATGACAGTCCGCGAGACCCAGTACTTC
-	TRBV11-2	TRBJ1-4	TRBD1	CATSDRINEKLFF	TGTGCCACTTCGGACAGGATTAATGAAAAACTGTTTTTT
few	TRBV7-3	TRBJ2-7	TRBD1	CASSLTGGAYEQYF	TGTGCCAGCAGCCTAACAGGGGGCGCCTACGAGCAGTACTTC